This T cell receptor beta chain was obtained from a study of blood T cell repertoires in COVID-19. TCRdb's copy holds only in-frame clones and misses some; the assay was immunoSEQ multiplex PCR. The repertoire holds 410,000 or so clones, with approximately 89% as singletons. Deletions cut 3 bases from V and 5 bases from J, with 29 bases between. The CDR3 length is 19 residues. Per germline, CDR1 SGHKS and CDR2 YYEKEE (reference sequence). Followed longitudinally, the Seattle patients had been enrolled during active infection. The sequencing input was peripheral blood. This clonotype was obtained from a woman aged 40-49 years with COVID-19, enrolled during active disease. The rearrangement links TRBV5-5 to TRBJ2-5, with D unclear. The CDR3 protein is CASSSTPLSQSVTGETQYF. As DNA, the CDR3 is TGTGCCAGCAGCTCAACCCCCTTATCCCAAAGCGTGACCGGGGAGACCCAGTACTTC.